Described below is a single T cell receptor beta chain sequence and its context. Its target is unknown. V was pared by 1 base and J by 7 bases, with 13 bases of the junction left unmatched. The CDR3 spans 17 residues. CDR1 and CDR2 from the germline V gene are SGHRS and YFSETQ. This record belongs to a study of cytomegalovirus exposure and HLA in healthy donors. Points from the study as a whole: The authors assumed roughly uniform sequencing depth across donors for presence/absence analyses.

Sampled while nominally healthy, donors likely had unrecorded immune exposures. PCR primers comprised 60 Vbeta and 13 Jbeta primers. TCRdb's copy holds only in-frame clones and misses some; the assay was immunoSEQ multiplex PCR. This sample carries about 130,000 clones, about 86% of them seen once, and the ten largest clones take about 0.7%. The chain recombines TRBV5-1 with TRBJ1-4, with 7 bases fitting TRBD1. This receptor was identified in a man aged 18 to 29 in good health and CMV-seronegative. Material for sequencing was PBMCs. The CDR3 spells CASSLLGGVKRGEKLFF. Written as DNA, the CDR3 is TGCGCCAGCAGCTTGTTAGGGGGCGTTAAACGGGGTGAAAAACTGTTTTTT.